This T cell receptor (beta chain) was recovered during a study of OX40 agonist ivuxolimab in advanced cancers. Study in general: From 23 to 79 years was the age range, with a mean of around 56 years, and around 83% were male. Partial responses, seen in three patients, involved one hepatocellular carcinoma and two cutaneous melanomas. Study-level findings and limits: On average, CD8+ T cells showed a greater number of expanded clones than CD4+. Partial responders treated at 0.1-3.0 mg/kg exhibited clonal expansion among the lowest measured.

CDR3 length: 14 amino acids. V lost 4 bases to trimming and J lost 3 bases, with 13 bases between them. Germline V gene lookup returns CDR1 SGHAT and CDR2 FQNNGV. Only in-frame clones appear in the TCRdb table, and some are missing; sequencing was by immunoSEQ multiplex PCR. The data contain roughly 77,000 clones, approximately 81% of them seen just once; the ten biggest clones take up about 4.6%. On this clone itself: Its antigen is as yet unknown.

The sequence was obtained from an adult with an advanced solid tumor such as melanoma, head and neck, liver or kidney cancer. The chain is built from TRBV11-2 and TRBJ2-7; D ambiguous. Sequenced here: CD4+ or CD8+ T cells sorted from blood, sampled in a trial of the OX40 agonist ivuxolimab. The CDR3 reads CASSSRKDGYEQYF. The CDR3 DNA is TGTGCCAGCAGCTCTCGAAAGGACGGCTACGAGCAGTACTTC.